This entry lists 5 T cell receptor beta chains sequenced from one sample in a study of T cell clusters in autoimmune cytopenias. TRB was amplified from around 250 ng of peripheral blood genomic DNA per sample. One tube held mixed TRB-A and TRB-B primer pools for touch-down PCR. From the multiplex PCR reads, TCRdb lists one entry per CDR3 protein and no DNA. Its table records 8,000 to 9,500 distinct CDR3 sequences. The sequenced sample was peripheral blood. Source of these receptors: a human donor with an autoimmune cytopenia or autoimmune hepatitis (not recorded which).

The J gene is TRBJ1-6, the V gene TRBV20-1. Germline CDR1 and CDR2: DFQATT and SNEGSKA (reference sequence). The CDR3 is made up of 15 amino acids. CDR3 region: CSIGTARSYNSPLHF.

This clonotype registers medium-sized (0.01 to 0.1%) by frequency. The chain combines TRBV5-1 with TRBJ2-7; TCRdb indicates TRBD2, and absent DNA this call remains unverified. The CDR3 contains 15 residues. CDR1 and CDR2 (germline): SGHRS, YFSETQ. CDR3 in amino acids: CASSLETSKPYEQYF.

The chain recombines TRBV27 with TRBJ2-7; TCRdb reports TRBD2, a call that lacks DNA to check it against. Germline V gives CDR1 MNHEY, CDR2 SMNVEV (reference sequence). The CDR3 is 19 amino acids. This CDR3 reads CASSRQGTSGRAISYEQYF.

The chain couples TRBV5-1 to TRBJ1-1. Germline V lookup: CDR1 SGHRS, CDR2 YFSETQ. The CDR3 extends over 12 amino acids. The CDR3 loop reads CASSLPGTEAFF.

This clonotype shows up as medium-sized by frequency. The CDR3 spells CASSLGGTRADTQYF. The J gene is TRBJ2-3, the V gene TRBV7-2. Per germline, CDR1 SGHTA and CDR2 FQGNSA. The CDR3 totals 15 residues.